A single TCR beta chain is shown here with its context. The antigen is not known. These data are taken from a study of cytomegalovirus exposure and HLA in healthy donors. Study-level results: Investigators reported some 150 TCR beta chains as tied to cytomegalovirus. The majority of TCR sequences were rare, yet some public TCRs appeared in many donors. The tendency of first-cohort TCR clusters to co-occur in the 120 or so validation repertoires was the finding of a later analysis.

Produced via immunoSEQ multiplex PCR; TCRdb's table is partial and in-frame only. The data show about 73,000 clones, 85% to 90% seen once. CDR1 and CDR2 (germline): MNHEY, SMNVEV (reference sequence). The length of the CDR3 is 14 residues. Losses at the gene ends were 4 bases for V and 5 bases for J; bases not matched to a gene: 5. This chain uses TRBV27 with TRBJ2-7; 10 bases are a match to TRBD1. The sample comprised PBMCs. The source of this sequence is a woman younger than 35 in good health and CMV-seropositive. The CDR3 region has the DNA TGTGCCAGCAGTTCGACAGGGGGCCTGGACGAGCAGTACTTC. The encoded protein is CASSSTGGLDEQYF.